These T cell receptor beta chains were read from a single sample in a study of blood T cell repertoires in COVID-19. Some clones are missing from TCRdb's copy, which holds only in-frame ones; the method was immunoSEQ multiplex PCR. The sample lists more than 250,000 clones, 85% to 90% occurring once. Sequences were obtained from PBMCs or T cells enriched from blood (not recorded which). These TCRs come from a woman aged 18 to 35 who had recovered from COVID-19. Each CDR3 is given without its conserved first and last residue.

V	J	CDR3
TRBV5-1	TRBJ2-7	ASSPPRQGAYLGSYEQY
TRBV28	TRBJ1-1	ASSLWRARGTEAF
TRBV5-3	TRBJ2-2	ARSLRTSGGLNGELF
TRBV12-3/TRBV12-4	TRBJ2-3	ASSLERRRQY
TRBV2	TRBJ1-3	ASKEFSGNTIY
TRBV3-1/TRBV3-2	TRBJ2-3	ASSQGSSGTDTQY
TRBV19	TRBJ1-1	ASGQGAEAF
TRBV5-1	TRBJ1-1	ASSSRVNTEAF
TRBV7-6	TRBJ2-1	ASSLEISEQF
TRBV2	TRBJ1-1	ASSEAPYTEAF
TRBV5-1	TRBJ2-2	ASSLGTGGIGELF